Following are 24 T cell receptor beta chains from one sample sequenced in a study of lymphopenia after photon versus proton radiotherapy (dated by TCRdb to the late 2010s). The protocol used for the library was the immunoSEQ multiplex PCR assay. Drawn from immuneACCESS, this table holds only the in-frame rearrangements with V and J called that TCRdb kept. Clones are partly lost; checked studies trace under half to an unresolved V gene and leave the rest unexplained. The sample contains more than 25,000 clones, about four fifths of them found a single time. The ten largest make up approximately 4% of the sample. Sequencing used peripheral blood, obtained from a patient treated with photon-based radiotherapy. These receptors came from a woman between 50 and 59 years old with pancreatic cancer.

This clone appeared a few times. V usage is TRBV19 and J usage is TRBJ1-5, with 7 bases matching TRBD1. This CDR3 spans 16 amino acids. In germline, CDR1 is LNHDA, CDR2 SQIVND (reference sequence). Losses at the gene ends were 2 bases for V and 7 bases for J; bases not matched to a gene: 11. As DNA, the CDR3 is TGTGCCAGTAGTATACATAACAGGGGAGCGGGGCAGCCCCAGCATTTT. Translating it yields CASSIHNRGAGQPQHF.

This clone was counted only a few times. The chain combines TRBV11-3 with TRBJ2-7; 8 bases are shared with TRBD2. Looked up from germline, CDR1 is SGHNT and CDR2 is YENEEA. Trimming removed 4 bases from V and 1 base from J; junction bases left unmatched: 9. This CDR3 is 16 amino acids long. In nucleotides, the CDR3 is TGTGCCAGCAGCTCGCGCTGGGGACTAGGGTCCTACGAGCAGTACTTC. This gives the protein CASSSRWGLGSYEQYF.

Here the CDR3 reads CATSRAGTLNTEAFF. The CDR3 DNA reads TGTGCCACCAGCAGAGCCGGGACGTTGAACACTGAAGCTTTCTTT. This chain connects TRBV15 to TRBJ1-1; D may be TRBD1 (5 bases). Germline V gene lookup returns CDR1 LNHNV and CDR2 YYDKDF (reference sequence). Trimming shortened V by 1 base and J by 0 bases, and 9 bases separated the two germline ends. The CDR3 spans 15 residues.

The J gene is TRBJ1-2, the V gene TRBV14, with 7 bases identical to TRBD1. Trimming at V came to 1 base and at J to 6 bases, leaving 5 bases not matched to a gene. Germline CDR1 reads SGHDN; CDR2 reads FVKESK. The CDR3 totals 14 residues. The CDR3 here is CASSQGGTENGYTF. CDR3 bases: TGTGCCAGCAGCCAAGGTGGGACAGAAAATGGCTACACCTTC.

CDR3 coding DNA: TGTGCCAGCAGCCGGGACAACAGGGGAGGGAGAGATACGCAGTATTTT. Protein product: CASSRDNRGGRDTQYF. This chain uses TRBV14 with TRBJ2-3; perhaps D is TRBD1 or TRBD2 (7 bases each). This CDR3 contains 16 residues. The germline V gene has CDR1 SGHDN and CDR2 FVKESK. Trimming stripped 4 bases from V and 5 bases from J, with 19 bases between. The full variable domain, its missing parts supplied by reference TRBV14 and TRBJ2-3, is EAGVTQFPSHSVIEKGQTVTLRCDPISGHDNLYWYRRVMGKEIKFLLHFVKESKQDESGMPNNRFLAERTGGTYSTLKVQPAELEDSGVYFCASSRDNRGGRDTQYFGPGTRLTVL.

CDR3 sequence (DNA): TGCGCCAGCAGCCAAGTAATCAGGGCTGGGGGTGATCAGCCCCAGCATTTT. This gives the protein CASSQVIRAGGDQPQHF. This rearrangement joins TRBV4-1 to TRBJ1-5; possible D gene TRBD1, 5 bases. CDR1 MGHRA and CDR2 YSYEKL come from the germline V gene. V dropped 1 base and J dropped 5 bases, with 18 bases sitting between them. CDR3 length equals 17 residues.

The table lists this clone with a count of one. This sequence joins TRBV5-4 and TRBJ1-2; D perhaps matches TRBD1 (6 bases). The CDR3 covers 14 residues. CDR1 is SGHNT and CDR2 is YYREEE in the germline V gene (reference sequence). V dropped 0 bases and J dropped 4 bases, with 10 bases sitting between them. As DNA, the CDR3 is TGTGCCAGCAGCTTGGGTCCAGGGGCCTATGGCTACACCTTC. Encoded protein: CASSLGPGAYGYTF.

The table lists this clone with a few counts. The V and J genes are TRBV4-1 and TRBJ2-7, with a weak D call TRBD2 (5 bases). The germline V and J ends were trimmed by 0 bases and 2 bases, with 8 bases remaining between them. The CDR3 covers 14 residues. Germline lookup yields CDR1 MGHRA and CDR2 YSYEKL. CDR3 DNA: TGCGCCAGCAGCCAAGACGGGAATCCCTACGAGCAGTACTTC. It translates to CASSQDGNPYEQYF.

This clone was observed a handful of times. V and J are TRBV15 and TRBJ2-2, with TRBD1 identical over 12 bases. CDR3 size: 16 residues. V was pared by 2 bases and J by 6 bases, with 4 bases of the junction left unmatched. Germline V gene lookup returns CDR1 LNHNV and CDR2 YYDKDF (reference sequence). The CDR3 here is CATSRPGQGAAGELFF. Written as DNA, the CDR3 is TGTGCCACCAGCAGACCGGGACAGGGGGCAGCCGGGGAGCTGTTTTTT.

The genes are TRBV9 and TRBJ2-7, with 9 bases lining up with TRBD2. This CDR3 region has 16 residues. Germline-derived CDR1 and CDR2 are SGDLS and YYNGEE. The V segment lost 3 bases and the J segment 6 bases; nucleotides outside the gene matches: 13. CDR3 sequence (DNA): TGTGCCAGCAGCGCCGTTCCGGGACTAGCCCAGCTCGAGCAGTACTTC. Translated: CASSAVPGLAQLEQYF.

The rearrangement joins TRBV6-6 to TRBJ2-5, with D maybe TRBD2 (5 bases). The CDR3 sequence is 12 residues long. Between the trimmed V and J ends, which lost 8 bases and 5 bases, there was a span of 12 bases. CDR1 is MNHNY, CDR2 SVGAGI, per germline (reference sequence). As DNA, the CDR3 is TGTGCCAGCCGGGGTCTCGGGGAGACCCAGTACTTC. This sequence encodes CASRGLGETQYF.

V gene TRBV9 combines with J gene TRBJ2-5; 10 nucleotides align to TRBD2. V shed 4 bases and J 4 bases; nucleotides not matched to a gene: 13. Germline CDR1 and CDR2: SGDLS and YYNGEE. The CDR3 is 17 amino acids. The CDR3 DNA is TGTGCCAGCAGCCCGCAGTCGGCTAGCGGGAGAGGAGAGACCCAGTACTTC. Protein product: CASSPQSASGRGETQYF.

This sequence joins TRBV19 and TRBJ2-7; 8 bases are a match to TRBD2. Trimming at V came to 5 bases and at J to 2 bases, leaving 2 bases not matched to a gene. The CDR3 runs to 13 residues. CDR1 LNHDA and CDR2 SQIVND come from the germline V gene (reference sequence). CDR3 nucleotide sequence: TGTGCCAGTAGTTTTAGCGGGACCTACGAGCAGTACTTC. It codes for CASSFSGTYEQYF.

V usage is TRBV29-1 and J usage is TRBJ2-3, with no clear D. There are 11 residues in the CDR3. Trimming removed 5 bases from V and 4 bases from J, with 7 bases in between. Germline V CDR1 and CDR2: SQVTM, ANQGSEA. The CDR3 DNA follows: TGCAGCGTTTCTGGGGCAGATACGCAGTATTTT. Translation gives CSVSGADTQYF.

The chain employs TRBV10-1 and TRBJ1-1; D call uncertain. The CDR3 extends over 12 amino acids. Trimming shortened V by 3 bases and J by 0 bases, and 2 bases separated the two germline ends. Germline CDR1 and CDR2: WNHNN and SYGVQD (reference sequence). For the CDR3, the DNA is TGCGCCAGCAGTGATCTGAACACTGAAGCTTTCTTT. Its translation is CASSDLNTEAFF.

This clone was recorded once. CDR3 in amino acids: CASSQGPLRHGYGYTF. In nucleotides, the CDR3 is TGCGCCAGCAGCCAAGGTCCACTAAGACATGGCTATGGCTACACCTTC. This chain uses TRBV4-3 with TRBJ1-2; D uncertain. Trimming cost V 1 base and J 4 bases, with 16 bases left between them. The CDR3 is made up of 16 amino acids. Germline-derived CDR1 and CDR2 are LGHNA and YSLEER.

The CDR3 region has the DNA TGTGCCATCAAGCAGAACTTCCAAGAGACCCAGTACTTC. It is translated as CAIKQNFQETQYF. The chain uses TRBV10-3 and TRBJ2-5; D is unresolved. V lost 7 bases, J lost 1 base, and 10 bases lay in between. The CDR3 is made up of 13 amino acids. CDR1 ENHRY and CDR2 SYGVKD come from the germline V gene.

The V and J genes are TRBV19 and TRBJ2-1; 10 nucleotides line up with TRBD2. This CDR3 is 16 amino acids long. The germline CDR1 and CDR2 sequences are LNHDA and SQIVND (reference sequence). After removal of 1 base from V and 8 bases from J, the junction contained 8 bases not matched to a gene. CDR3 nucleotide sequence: TGTGCCAGTAGTATAGGGTGGGCTAGCGGGAGTTATGAGCAGTTCTTC. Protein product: CASSIGWASGSYEQFF.

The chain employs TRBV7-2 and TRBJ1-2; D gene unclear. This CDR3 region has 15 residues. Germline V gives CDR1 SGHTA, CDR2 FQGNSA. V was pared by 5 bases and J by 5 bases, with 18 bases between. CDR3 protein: CASSPGPSQQYGYTF. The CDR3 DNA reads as TGTGCCAGCAGCCCGGGCCCGTCGCAACAATATGGCTACACCTTC.

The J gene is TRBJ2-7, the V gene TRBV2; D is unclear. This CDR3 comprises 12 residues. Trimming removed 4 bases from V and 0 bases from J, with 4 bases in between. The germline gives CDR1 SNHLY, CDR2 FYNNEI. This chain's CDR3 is CASSGHSYEQYF. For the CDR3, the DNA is TGTGCCAGCAGTGGGCACTCCTACGAGCAGTACTTC. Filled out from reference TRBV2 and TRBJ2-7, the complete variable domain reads EPEVTQTPSHQVTQMGQEVILRCVPISNHLYFYWYRQILGQKVEFLVSFYNNEISEKSEIFDDQFSVERPDGSNFTLKIRSTKLEDSAMYFCASSGHSYEQYFGPGTRLTVT.

CDR3 nucleotides: TGCGCCAGCAGCGTAAGTATAGGGGCGGAGTTCTTC. Its translation: CASSVSIGAEFF. V usage is TRBV5-1 and J usage is TRBJ2-1; weak D call: TRBD1 (5 bases). Trimming took 4 bases from V and 14 from J, leaving 16 bases between them. This CDR3 is built from 12 residues. Germline loops: CDR1 SGHRS, CDR2 YFSETQ.

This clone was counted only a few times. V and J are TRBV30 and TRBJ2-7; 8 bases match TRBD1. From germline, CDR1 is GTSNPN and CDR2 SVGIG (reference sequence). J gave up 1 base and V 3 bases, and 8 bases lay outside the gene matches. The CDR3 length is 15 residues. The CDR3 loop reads CAWRSTGASSYEQYF. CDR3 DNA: TGTGCCTGGAGGTCGACAGGGGCGTCTTCCTACGAGCAGTACTTC.

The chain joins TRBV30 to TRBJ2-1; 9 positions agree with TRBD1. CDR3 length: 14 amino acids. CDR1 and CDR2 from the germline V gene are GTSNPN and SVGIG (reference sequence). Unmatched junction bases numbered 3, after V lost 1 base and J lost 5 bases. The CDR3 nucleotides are TGTGCCTGGAGTGGGGACAGGGTCGACAATGAGCAGTTCTTC. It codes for CAWSGDRVDNEQFF.

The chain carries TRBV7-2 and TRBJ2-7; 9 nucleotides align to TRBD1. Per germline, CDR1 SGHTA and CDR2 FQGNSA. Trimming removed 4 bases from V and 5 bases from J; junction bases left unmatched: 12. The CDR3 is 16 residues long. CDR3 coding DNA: TGTGCCAGCAGCTGGGGGACAGGGCCCTCCTGGGACGAGCAGTACTTC. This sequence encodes CASSWGTGPSWDEQYF.